The 8 T cell receptor beta chains below come from one sample, sequenced in a study of quantifying T cell responses using KT2 cells. Study context: Reverse transcription used primers in the TCR alpha and beta constant regions.

A single-stranded UMI oligo with SP2 sequence was ligated to cDNA 3' ends. First-round PCR used 3 to 4 cycles and beta primers RC1.1 and RC1.2 covering TRBC1 and TRBC2. TCRdb called the UMI-ligation and nested PCR reads again in MiXCR, with one record for every CDR3 protein. The repertoire holds around 56,000 distinct CDR3 sequences, 9% to 15% seen once, with approximately 10% in the top ten. Material: PBMCs spiked with cells of the T cell clone KT2. These receptors all come from a human donor.

This clonotype was recorded a few times. The chain carries TRBV10-3 and TRBJ2-7, with 7 bases identical to TRBD1. V trimming: 2 bases; J trimming: 0 bases; junction bases outside the gene matches: 10. Germline CDR1 reads ENHRY; CDR2 reads SYGVKD. The CDR3 sequence is 17 residues long. The CDR3: CAISEARLRDSSYEQYF. CDR3 in DNA: TGTGCCATCAGTGAGGCCCGGCTCCGGGACAGCTCCTACGAGCAGTACTTC.

This chain links TRBV7-3 with TRBJ2-1; maybe TRBD2 (7 bases). V shed 11 bases and J shed 5 bases, with 22 bases lying between them. Germline loops: CDR1 SGHTA, CDR2 FQGTGA. CDR3 length: 15 residues. CDR3 sequence (DNA): TGTGCCGGTCCCGATACGGGGGGCGGCCACAATGAGCAGTTCTTC. Translated: CAGPDTGGGHNEQFF.

This clonotype was seen a few times. The chain uses TRBV5-1 and TRBJ2-4; TRBD1 aligns across 8 bases. The CDR3 length is 14 residues. Germline V gene data show CDR1 as SGHRS and CDR2 as YFSETQ. V shed 0 bases and J 8 bases; nucleotides not matched to a gene: 4. For the CDR3, the DNA is TGCGCCAGCAGCTTGGACAGGGGGGTGGACATTCAGTACTTC. It encodes CASSLDRGVDIQYF.

This clonotype was detected only a few times. V and J are TRBV5-4 and TRBJ1-6; tentative D call: TRBD1 (6 bases). V shed 5 bases and J shed 5 bases, with 11 bases lying between them. Germline-derived CDR1 and CDR2 are SGHNT and YYREEE (reference sequence). The CDR3 is 14 amino acids. CDR3 DNA sequence: TGTGCCAGCAGAAGGACAGCCGATAATTCACCCCTCCACTTT. Translation gives CASRRTADNSPLHF. The whole variable domain, filled in from reference TRBV5-4 and TRBJ1-6, reads ETGVTQSPTHLIKTRGQQVTLRCSSQSGHNTVSWYQQALGQGPQFIFQYYREEENGRGNFPPRFSGLQFPNYSSELNVNALELDDSALYLCASRRTADNSPLHFGNGTRLTVT.

V usage is TRBV6-5 and J usage is TRBJ1-1, with a possible D match to TRBD1 (5 bases). V lost 8 bases, J lost 5 bases, and 15 bases lay in between. CDR1 is MNHEY and CDR2 is SVGAGI in the germline V gene. The CDR3 spans 13 residues. CDR3 in DNA: TGTGCCAGCGGCGATGGGGGAGGGACTGAAGCTTTCTTT. This encodes CASGDGGGTEAFF.

This rearrangement joins TRBV2 to TRBJ1-2, with D possibly TRBD1 on 5 matching bases. This CDR3 is built from 11 residues. CDR1 and CDR2 (germline): SNHLY, FYNNEI. Trimming stripped 9 bases from V and 4 bases from J, with 9 bases between. Here the CDR3 DNA reads TGTGCCAGAGGGACTTCCTATGGCTACACCTTC. Protein sequence: CARGTSYGYTF.

This clonotype has a handful of counts. The chain joins TRBV7-9 to TRBJ1-1, with D possibly being TRBD1 (6 bases). V lost 11 bases to trimming and J lost 2 bases, with 15 bases between them. Germline CDR1 reads SEHNR; CDR2 reads FQNEAQ (reference sequence). The CDR3 loop spans 13 amino acids. CDR3 amino acids: CAEEQGFNTEAFF. The CDR3 nucleotides are TGTGCCGAGGAACAGGGCTTTAACACTGAAGCTTTCTTT.

This clonotype was detected only a few times. The V gene is TRBV5-4, the J gene TRBJ2-5, with D perhaps being TRBD1 or TRBD2 (7 bases each). The ends were cut back, 4 bases at V and 2 bases at J, with 18 bases in the middle. Per the germline V gene, CDR1 is SGHNT and CDR2 is YYREEE (reference sequence). The CDR3 runs to 16 residues. CDR3 in amino acids: CASSASQGGSQETQYF. The CDR3, as DNA: TGTGCCAGCAGCGCCTCCCAGGGGGGGAGTCAAGAGACCCAGTACTTC.